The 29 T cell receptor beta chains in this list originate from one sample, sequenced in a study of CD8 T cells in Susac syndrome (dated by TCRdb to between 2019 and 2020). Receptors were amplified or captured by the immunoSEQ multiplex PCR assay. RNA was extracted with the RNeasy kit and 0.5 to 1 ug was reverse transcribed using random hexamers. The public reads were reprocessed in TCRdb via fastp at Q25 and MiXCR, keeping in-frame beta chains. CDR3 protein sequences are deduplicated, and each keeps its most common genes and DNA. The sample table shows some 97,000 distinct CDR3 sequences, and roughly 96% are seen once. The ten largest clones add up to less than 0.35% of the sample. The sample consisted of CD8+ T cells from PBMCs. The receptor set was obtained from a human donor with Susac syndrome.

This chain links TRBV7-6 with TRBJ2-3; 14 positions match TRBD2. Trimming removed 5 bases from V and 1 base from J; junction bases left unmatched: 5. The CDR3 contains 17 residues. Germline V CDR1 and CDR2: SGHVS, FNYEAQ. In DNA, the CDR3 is TGTGCCAGCAGCGCCGGACTAGCGGGAGGAGGCACAGATACGCAGTATTTT. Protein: CASSAGLAGGGTDTQYF.

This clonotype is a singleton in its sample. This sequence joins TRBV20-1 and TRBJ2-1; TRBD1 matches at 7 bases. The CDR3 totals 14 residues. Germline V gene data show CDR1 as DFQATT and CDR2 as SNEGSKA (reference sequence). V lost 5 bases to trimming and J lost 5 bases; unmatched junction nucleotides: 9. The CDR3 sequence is CSAATGTEDNEQFF. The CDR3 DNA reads TGCAGTGCTGCTACCGGGACAGAGGACAATGAGCAGTTCTTC.

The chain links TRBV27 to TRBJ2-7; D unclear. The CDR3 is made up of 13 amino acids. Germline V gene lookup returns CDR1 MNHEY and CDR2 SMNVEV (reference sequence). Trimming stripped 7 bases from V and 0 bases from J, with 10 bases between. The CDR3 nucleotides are TGTGCCAGCATAAGTCCTAGCTCCTACGAGCAGTACTTC. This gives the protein CASISPSSYEQYF.

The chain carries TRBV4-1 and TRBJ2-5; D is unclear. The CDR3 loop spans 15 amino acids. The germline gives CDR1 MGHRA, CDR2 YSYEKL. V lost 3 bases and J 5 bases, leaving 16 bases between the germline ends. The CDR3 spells CASSHGPYREETQYF. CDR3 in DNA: TGCGCCAGCAGCCACGGGCCATACCGAGAGGAGACCCAGTACTTC.

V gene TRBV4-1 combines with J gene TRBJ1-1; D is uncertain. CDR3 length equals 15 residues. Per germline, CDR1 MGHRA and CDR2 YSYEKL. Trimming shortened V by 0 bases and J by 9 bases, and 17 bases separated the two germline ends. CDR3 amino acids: CASSQEERLGEKAFF. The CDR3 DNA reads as TGCGCCAGCAGCCAAGAAGAAAGGCTTGGTGAAAAAGCTTTCTTT.

The DNA for the CDR3 is TGTGCCAGTAACAGGGCGGGAGCGGTCGCCTACGAGCAGTACTTC. Amino acid sequence: CASNRAGAVAYEQYF. The chain uses TRBV14 and TRBJ2-7; possible D gene TRBD2, 7 bases. CDR1 is SGHDN and CDR2 is FVKESK in the germline V gene. The CDR3 loop spans 15 amino acids. V lost 9 bases to trimming and J lost 2 bases, with 20 bases between them. Using reference TRBV14 and TRBJ2-7 for the parts outside the CDR3, the full variable domain is EAGVTQFPSHSVIEKGQTVTLRCDPISGHDNLYWYRRVMGKEIKFLLHFVKESKQDESGMPNNRFLAERTGGTYSTLKVQPAELEDSGVYFCASNRAGAVAYEQYFGPGTRLTVT.

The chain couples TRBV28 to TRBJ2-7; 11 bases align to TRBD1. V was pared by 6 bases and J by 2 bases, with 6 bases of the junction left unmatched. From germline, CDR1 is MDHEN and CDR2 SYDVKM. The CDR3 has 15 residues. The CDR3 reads CASSPGQGAAYEQYF. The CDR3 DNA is TGTGCCAGCAGCCCAGGACAGGGGGCGGCCTACGAGCAGTACTTC.

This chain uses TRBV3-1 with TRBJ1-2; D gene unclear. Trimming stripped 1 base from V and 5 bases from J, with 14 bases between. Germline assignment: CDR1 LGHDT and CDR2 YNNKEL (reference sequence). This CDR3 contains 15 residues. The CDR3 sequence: CASSQVETQLYGYTF. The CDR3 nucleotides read TGTGCCAGCAGCCAAGTGGAGACCCAGCTATATGGCTACACCTTC.

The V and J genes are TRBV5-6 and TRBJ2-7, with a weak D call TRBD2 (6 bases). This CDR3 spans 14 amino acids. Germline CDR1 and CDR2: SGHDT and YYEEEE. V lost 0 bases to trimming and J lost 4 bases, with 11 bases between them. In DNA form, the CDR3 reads TGTGCCAGCAGCTTGGGCGGGAATACTTACGAGCAGTACTTC. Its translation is CASSLGGNTYEQYF.

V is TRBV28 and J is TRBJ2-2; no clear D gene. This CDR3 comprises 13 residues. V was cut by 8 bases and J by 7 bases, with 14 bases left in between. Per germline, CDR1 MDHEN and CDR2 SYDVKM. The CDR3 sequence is CASGLGSNGELFF. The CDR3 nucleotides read TGTGCCAGCGGGCTCGGGTCTAACGGGGAGCTGTTTTTT. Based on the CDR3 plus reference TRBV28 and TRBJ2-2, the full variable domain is DVKVTQSSRYLVKRTGEKVFLECVQDMDHENMFWYRQDPGLGLRLIYFSYDVKMKEKGDIPEGYSVSREKKERFSLILESASTNQTSMYLCASGLGSNGELFFGEGSRLTVL.

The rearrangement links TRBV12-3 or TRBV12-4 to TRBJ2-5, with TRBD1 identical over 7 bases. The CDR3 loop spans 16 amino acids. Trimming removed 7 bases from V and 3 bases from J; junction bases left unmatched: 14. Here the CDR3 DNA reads TGTGCCAGCACCACCCGAAGAGGGGGCAAAGAAGAGACCCAGTACTTC. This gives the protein CASTTRRGGKEETQYF.

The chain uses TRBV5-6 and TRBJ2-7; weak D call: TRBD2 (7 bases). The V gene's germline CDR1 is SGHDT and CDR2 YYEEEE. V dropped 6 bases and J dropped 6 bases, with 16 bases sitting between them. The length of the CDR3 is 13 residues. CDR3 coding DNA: TGTGCCAGCACCTCGGGGGGCCCGGGCGAGCAGTACTTC. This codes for CASTSGGPGEQYF. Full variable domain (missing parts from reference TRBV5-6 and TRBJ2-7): DAGVTQSPTHLIKTRGQQVTLRCSPKSGHDTVSWYQQALGQGPQFIFQYYEEEERQRGNFPDRFSGHQFPNYSSELNVNALLLGDSALYLCASTSGGPGEQYFGPGTRLTVT.

DNA for the CDR3: TGCAGCGTTGAAGATCGGGACAGGGCATCCTACAATGAGCAGTTCTTC. This translates into CSVEDRDRASYNEQFF. This chain connects TRBV29-1 to TRBJ2-1; 9 bases match TRBD1. Trimming at V came to 0 bases and at J to 1 base, leaving 4 bases not matched to a gene. Germline lookup yields CDR1 SQVTM and CDR2 ANQGSEA. The CDR3 loop spans 16 amino acids.

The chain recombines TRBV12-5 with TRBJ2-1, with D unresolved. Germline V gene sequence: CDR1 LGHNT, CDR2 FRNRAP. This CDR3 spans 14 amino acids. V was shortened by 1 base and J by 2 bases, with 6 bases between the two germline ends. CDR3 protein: CASGLGSAYNEQFF. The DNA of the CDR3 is TGTGCTAGTGGTTTGGGATCGGCCTACAATGAGCAGTTCTTC. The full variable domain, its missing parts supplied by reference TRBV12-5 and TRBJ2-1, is DARVTQTPRHKVTEMGQEVTMRCQPILGHNTVFWYRQTMMQGLELLAYFRNRAPLDDSGMPKDRFSAEMPDATLATLKIQPSEPRDSAVYFCASGLGSAYNEQFFGPGTRLTVL.

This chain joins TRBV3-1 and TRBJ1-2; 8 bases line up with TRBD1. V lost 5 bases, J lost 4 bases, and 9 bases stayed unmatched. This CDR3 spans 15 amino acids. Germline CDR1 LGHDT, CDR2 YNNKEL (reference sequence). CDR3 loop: CASSFGTGRIYGYTF. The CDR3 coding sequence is TGTGCCAGCAGCTTTGGGACAGGACGGATCTATGGCTACACCTTC.

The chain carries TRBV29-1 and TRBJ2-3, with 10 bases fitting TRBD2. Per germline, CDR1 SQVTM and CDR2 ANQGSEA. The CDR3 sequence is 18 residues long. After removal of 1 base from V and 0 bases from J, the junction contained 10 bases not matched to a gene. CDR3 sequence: CSVEGSWTSGTSTDTQYF. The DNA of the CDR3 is TGCAGCGTTGAAGGTAGTTGGACTAGCGGAACTAGCACAGATACGCAGTATTTT.

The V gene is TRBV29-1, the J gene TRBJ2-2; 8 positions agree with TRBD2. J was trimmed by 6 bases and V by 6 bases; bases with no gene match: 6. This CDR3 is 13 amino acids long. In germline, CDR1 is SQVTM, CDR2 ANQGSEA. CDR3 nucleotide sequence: TGCAGCGTGCGACGGCGGGGGGCCGGGGAGCTGTTTTTT. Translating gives CSVRRRGAGELFF.

The CDR3: CASRRTGGDYDNSPLHF. CDR3 nucleotides: TGCGCCAGCAGACGGACAGGGGGCGATTACGATAATTCACCCCTCCACTTT. V usage is TRBV5-1 and J usage is TRBJ1-6, with 11 nucleotides matching TRBD1. V lost 5 bases, J lost 5 bases, and 9 bases stayed unmatched. The CDR3 has 17 amino acids. CDR1 is SGHRS and CDR2 is YFSETQ in the germline V gene.

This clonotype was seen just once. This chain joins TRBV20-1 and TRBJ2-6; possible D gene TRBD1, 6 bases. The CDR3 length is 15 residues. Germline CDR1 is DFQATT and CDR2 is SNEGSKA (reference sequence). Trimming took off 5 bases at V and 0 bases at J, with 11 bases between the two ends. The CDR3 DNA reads TGCAGTGCTTGGGACACAATCTCTGGGGCCAACGTCCTGACTTTC. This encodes CSAWDTISGANVLTF.

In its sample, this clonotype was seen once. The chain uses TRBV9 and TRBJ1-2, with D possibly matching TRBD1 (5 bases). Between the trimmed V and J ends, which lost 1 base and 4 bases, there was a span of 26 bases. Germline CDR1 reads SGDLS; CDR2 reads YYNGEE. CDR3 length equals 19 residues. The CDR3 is CASSVFDGGGAFRGYGYTF. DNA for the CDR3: TGTGCCAGCAGCGTATTTGACGGTGGTGGGGCCTTTAGGGGCTATGGCTACACCTTC.

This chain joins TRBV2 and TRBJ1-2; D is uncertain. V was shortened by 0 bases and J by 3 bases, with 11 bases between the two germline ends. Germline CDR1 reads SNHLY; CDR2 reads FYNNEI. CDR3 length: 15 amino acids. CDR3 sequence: CASSEAYMQYYGYTF. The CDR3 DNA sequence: TGTGCCAGCAGTGAAGCTTATATGCAGTACTATGGCTACACCTTC.

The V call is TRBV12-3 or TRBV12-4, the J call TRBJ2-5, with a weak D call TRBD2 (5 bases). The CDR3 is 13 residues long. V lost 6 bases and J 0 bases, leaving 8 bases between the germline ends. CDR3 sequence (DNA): TGTGCCAGCAGCGGACTGGACCAAGAGACCCAGTACTTC. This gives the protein CASSGLDQETQYF.

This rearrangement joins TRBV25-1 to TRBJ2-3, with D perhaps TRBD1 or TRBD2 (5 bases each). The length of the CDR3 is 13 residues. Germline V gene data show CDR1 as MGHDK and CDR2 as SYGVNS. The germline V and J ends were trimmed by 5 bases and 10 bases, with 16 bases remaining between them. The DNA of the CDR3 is TGTGCCAGCAGTATCAGGGACGGAGAGGCGCAGTATTTT. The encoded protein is CASSIRDGEAQYF.

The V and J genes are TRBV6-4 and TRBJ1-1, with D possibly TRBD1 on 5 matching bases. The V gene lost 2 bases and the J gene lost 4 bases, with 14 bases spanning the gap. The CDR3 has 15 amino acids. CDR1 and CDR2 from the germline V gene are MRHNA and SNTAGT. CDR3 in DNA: TGTGCCAGCAGTGACGGGTCTTCAGGGAGCACTGAAGCTTTCTTT. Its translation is CASSDGSSGSTEAFF.

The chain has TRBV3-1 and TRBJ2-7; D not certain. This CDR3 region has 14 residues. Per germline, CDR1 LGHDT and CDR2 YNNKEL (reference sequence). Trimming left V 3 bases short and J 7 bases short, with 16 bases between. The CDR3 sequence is CASSHEGLSGEQYF. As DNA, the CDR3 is TGTGCCAGCAGCCATGAAGGGCTTTCGGGTGAGCAGTACTTC.

Here the CDR3 reads CASSGQGVYSNQPQHF. The CDR3 DNA reads as TGTGCCAGCAGTGGACAGGGGGTATATAGCAATCAGCCCCAGCATTTT. The chain uses TRBV25-1 and TRBJ1-5; 9 nucleotides line up with TRBD1. Germline V CDR1 and CDR2: MGHDK, SYGVNS. Trimming at V came to 4 bases and at J to 0 bases, leaving 4 bases not matched to a gene. This CDR3 comprises 16 residues.

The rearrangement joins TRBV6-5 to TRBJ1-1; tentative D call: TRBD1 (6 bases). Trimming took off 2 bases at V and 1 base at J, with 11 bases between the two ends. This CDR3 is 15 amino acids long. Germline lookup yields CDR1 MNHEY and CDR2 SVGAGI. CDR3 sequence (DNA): TGTGCCAGCAGTTACCGGGGCAGGGGGAACACTGAAGCTTTCTTT. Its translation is CASSYRGRGNTEAFF.

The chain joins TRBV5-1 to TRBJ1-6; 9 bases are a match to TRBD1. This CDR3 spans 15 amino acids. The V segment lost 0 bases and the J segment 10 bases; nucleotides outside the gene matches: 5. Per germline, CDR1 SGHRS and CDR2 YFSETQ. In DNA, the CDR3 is TGCGCCAGCAGCTTGGGACAGGGGGGCGGATCACCCCTCCACTTT. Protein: CASSLGQGGGSPLHF.

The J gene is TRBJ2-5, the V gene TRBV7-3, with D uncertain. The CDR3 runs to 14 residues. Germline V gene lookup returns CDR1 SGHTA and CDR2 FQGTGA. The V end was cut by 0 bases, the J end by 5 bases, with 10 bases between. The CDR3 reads CASSLTGHPETQYF. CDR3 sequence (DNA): TGTGCCAGCAGCTTAACGGGCCACCCGGAGACCCAGTACTTC.